Below, 27 T cell receptor beta chains from the same sample are listed, as sequenced in a study of CD8+CD57+ T cells in acquired aplastic anemia. The sequenced patients had an expansion of CD8+CD57+ cells seen by flow cytometry. Genomic DNA acted as the template from which TCR beta VDJ combination and CDR3 sequence profiling were carried out. TCRdb reprocessed the reads with MiXCR, giving one entry per CDR3 protein. The table records around 150,000 distinct CDR3 sequences, about two thirds of them present only once. Material for sequencing was sorted CD4+, CD8+, or CD8+CD57+ T cells (not recorded which) from PBMCs. These receptor sequences come from a human donor with aplastic anemia.

The chain couples TRBV20-1 to TRBJ2-3, with 7 bases that match TRBD2. With V trimmed by 0 bases and J by 8 bases, 5 bases remained unmatched. The CDR3 covers 13 residues. CDR1 is DFQATT, CDR2 SNEGSKA, per germline (reference sequence). Written as DNA, the CDR3 is TGCAGTGCTAGAGATAGCGCGGGAGCTACGCAGTATTTT. Protein sequence: CSARDSAGATQYF.

V gene TRBV7-7 combines with J gene TRBJ1-1; D gene unclear. Germline lookup yields CDR1 SSHAT and CDR2 FNYEAQ (reference sequence). V lost 1 base and J lost 2, with 5 bases in between. This CDR3 has 13 residues. The CDR3 bases are TGTGCCAGCAGCTTAGACAGTAACACTGAAGCTTTCTTT. Translated, it gives CASSLDSNTEAFF. The entire variable domain, with the rest obtained from reference TRBV7-7 and TRBJ1-1, is as follows: GAGVSQSPRYKVTKRGQDVTLRCDPISSHATLYWYQQALGQGPEFLTYFNYEAQPDKSGLPSDRFSAERPEGSISTLTIQRTEQRDSAMYRCASSLDSNTEAFFGQGTRLTVV.

The chain combines TRBV19 with TRBJ1-5, with no clear D. The germline V gene has CDR1 LNHDA and CDR2 SQIVND (reference sequence). The CDR3 length is 14 residues. V was shortened by 1 base and J by 2 bases, with 6 bases between the two germline ends. Here the CDR3 reads CASSIVERNQPQHF. CDR3 in DNA: TGTGCCAGTAGTATAGTAGAGCGCAATCAGCCCCAGCATTTT.

This clonotype was seen once. V usage is TRBV7-3 and J usage is TRBJ2-1; TRBD2 matches 9 bases. V shed 4 bases, J shed 9 bases, and the junction held 13 bases outside the gene matches. CDR3 length: 16 amino acids. In germline, CDR1 is SGHTA, CDR2 FQGTGA. The CDR3 DNA follows: TGTGCCAGCAGCTGGTTGGGACCAGCGGGAGGAGGTGAGCAGTTCTTC. Amino acid sequence: CASSWLGPAGGGEQFF.

This clonotype has a single count. The V gene is TRBV7-9, the J gene TRBJ2-7; 11 positions match TRBD1. V shed 0 bases, J shed 7 bases, and the junction held 5 bases outside the gene matches. Germline values: CDR1 SEHNR, CDR2 FQNEAQ (reference sequence). The CDR3 spans 15 residues. CDR3 residues: CASSLAGTGGFEQYF. The DNA of the CDR3 is TGTGCCAGCAGCTTAGCCGGGACAGGGGGATTTGAGCAGTACTTC.

The chain couples TRBV5-6 to TRBJ2-7, with D perhaps given as TRBD1 or TRBD2 (5 bases each). Looked up from germline, CDR1 is SGHDT and CDR2 is YYEEEE. CDR3 size: 15 residues. V lost 4 bases, J lost 0 bases, and 14 bases lay in between. The CDR3 nucleotides are TGTGCCAGCAGCGGGTCCGGGGCGGTCTCCTACGAGCAGTACTTC. Translated: CASSGSGAVSYEQYF.

Details on this clonotype: Germline is not matched at one junction end, which may reflect a read error. This chain connects TRBV7-7 to TRBJ2-7; D is perhaps TRBD2 (5 bases). This CDR3 region has 13 residues. The germline gives CDR1 SSHAT, CDR2 FNYEAQ (reference sequence). The CDR3 DNA sequence: TGTGCTAGCAGCTTAAGCGAAGGAGGCGAGCAGTACTTC. Encoded protein: CASSLSEGGEQYF.

The DNA of the CDR3 is TGTGCCACCAGTAAGACGGGAGGCGAAGAGACCCAGTACTTC. Translation gives CATSKTGGEETQYF. The rearrangement uses TRBV24-1 and TRBJ2-5; the match to TRBD2 covers 7 bases. With V trimmed by 6 bases and J by 3 bases, 6 bases remained unmatched. The germline CDR1 and CDR2 sequences are KGHDR and SFDVKD. CDR3 length equals 14 residues.

V usage is TRBV2 and J usage is TRBJ1-6, with TRBD1 matching over 8 bases. This CDR3 contains 17 residues. Germline V CDR1 and CDR2: SNHLY, FYNNEI. Germline trimming cut 4 bases from V and 6 bases from J; bases unmatched to any gene: 11. In DNA form, the CDR3 reads TGTGCCAGCAGTGCCCAGGGGACAGGTCGGGGTAATTCACCCCTCCACTTT. Protein product: CASSAQGTGRGNSPLHF.

This rearrangement joins TRBV20-1 to TRBJ2-3; TRBD2 matches 13 bases. CDR1 DFQATT and CDR2 SNEGSKA come from the germline V gene (reference sequence). This CDR3 contains 15 residues. J lost 1 base, V lost 6 bases, and 4 bases had no gene match. DNA of the CDR3: TGCAGTGCCGGGACTAGCGGGGCGGGCACAGATACGCAGTATTTT. Translated, it gives CSAGTSGAGTDTQYF.

The genes are TRBV20-1 and TRBJ1-2; a weak D match, TRBD1 (6 bases). The V gene's germline CDR1 is DFQATT and CDR2 SNEGSKA (reference sequence). The CDR3 is 13 amino acids. The V and J ends lost 6 bases and 2 bases respectively, with 13 bases between them. DNA of the CDR3: TGCAGTGCCCCCGTAGGACAGAACTATGGCTACACCTTC. Translation gives CSAPVGQNYGYTF.

This clonotype appeared many times. The chain employs TRBV5-1 and TRBJ1-2; 9 nucleotides align to TRBD1. This CDR3 has 13 amino acids. Looked up from germline, CDR1 is SGHRS and CDR2 is YFSETQ. J lost 8 bases, V lost 5 bases, and 7 bases had no gene match. The DNA for the CDR3 is TGCGCCAGCAGTGAAACAGGGGGCATAGGCTACACCTTC. Its protein product is CASSETGGIGYTF.

The CDR3 loop is CSARVVRGGETQYF. The CDR3 nucleotides read TGCAGTGCTAGAGTTGTTAGGGGTGGAGAGACCCAGTACTTC. This chain uses TRBV20-1 with TRBJ2-5, with D maybe TRBD1 (5 bases). V dropped 1 base and J dropped 4 bases, with 13 bases sitting between them. CDR1 is DFQATT, CDR2 SNEGSKA, per germline (reference sequence). The CDR3 covers 14 residues.

As concerns this clonotype: The junction and the germline gene differ at one end; a read error may be behind it. The chain carries TRBV7-9 and TRBJ2-7; 7 bases align to TRBD1. The germline CDR1 and CDR2 sequences are SEHNR and FQNEAQ (reference sequence). This CDR3 is 14 amino acids long. The CDR3 protein is CASSSFGTEYGQYF. The CDR3 DNA reads TGTGCCAGCAGCTCCTTCGGGACAGAGTACGGGCAGTACTTC.

This chain links TRBV7-9 with TRBJ2-1, with D possibly TRBD1 on 6 matching bases. Trimming removed 5 bases from V and 5 bases from J, with 13 bases in between. The CDR3 has 14 residues. Looked up from germline, CDR1 is SEHNR and CDR2 is FQNEAQ (reference sequence). CDR3 protein: CASSHPGQHNEQFF. In DNA form, the CDR3 reads TGTGCCAGCAGCCACCCGGGACAACACAATGAGCAGTTCTTC.

This clonotype has just a few counts. The chain employs TRBV28 and TRBJ2-7; tentative D call: TRBD1 (6 bases). CDR3 size: 14 residues. Germline CDR1 MDHEN, CDR2 SYDVKM. The V gene lost 1 base and the J gene lost 4 bases, with 11 bases spanning the gap. Here the CDR3 reads CASSLYRALYEQYF. CDR3 nucleotide sequence: TGTGCCAGCAGTTTATACAGGGCCCTTTACGAGCAGTACTTC. Full variable domain (remainder filled in from reference TRBV28 and TRBJ2-7): DVKVTQSSRYLVKRTGEKVFLECVQDMDHENMFWYRQDPGLGLRLIYFSYDVKMKEKGDIPEGYSVSREKKERFSLILESASTNQTSMYLCASSLYRALYEQYFGPGTRLTVT.

V gene TRBV24-1 combines with J gene TRBJ2-5, with TRBD2 matching over 8 bases. This CDR3 has 15 residues. Germline CDR1 and CDR2: KGHDR and SFDVKD. V lost 0 bases to trimming and J lost 4 bases; unmatched junction nucleotides: 3. CDR3 in DNA: TGTGCCACCAGTGATTTGGGACTAGCTGGAGAGACCCAGTACTTC. Protein sequence: CATSDLGLAGETQYF.

The rearrangement joins TRBV5-1 to TRBJ2-7, with TRBD1 matching 7 bases. The CDR3 is 14 residues long. Germline lookup yields CDR1 SGHRS and CDR2 YFSETQ. J gave up 5 bases and V 2 bases, and 7 bases lay outside the gene matches. The DNA for the CDR3 is TGCGCCAGCAGCTTAGAGGGGGCGTTGGACGAGCAGTACTTC. It translates to CASSLEGALDEQYF.

This clonotype has at least ten counts. This sequence joins TRBV20-1 and TRBJ2-1, with D possibly called TRBD1 or TRBD2 (5 bases each). Germline V CDR1 and CDR2: DFQATT, SNEGSKA (reference sequence). The ends were cut back, 6 bases at V and 10 bases at J, with 25 bases in the middle. The CDR3 has 15 residues. The CDR3 spells CSASKGTFGSGEQFF. In DNA, the CDR3 is TGCAGTGCGTCAAAAGGGACCTTCGGGTCTGGAGAGCAGTTCTTC.

This clonotype was observed a few times. The rearrangement uses TRBV7-6 and TRBJ2-2; 7 bases are shared with TRBD1. This CDR3 has 15 amino acids. CDR1 is SGHVS and CDR2 is FNYEAQ in the germline V gene. V was clipped by 7 bases and J by 2 bases; unmatched bases: 7. DNA of the CDR3: TGTGCCAGCACCCCCGGGACAGTCAACACCGGGGAGCTGTTTTTT. The encoded protein is CASTPGTVNTGELFF.

The chain employs TRBV7-9 and TRBJ2-7; 8 bases agree with TRBD1. The CDR3 runs 18 residues. V trimming: 5 bases; J trimming: 4 bases; junction bases outside the gene matches: 19. Germline values: CDR1 SEHNR, CDR2 FQNEAQ (reference sequence). This CDR3 is CASSQRGGGGTGRYEQYF. CDR3 DNA: TGTGCCAGCAGCCAAAGGGGTGGTGGCGGGACAGGTCGTTACGAGCAGTACTTC.

The chain employs TRBV29-1 and TRBJ2-1; 11 bases are shared with TRBD2. This CDR3 contains 13 residues. Germline CDR1 reads SQVTM; CDR2 reads ANQGSEA. Trimming at V came to 3 bases and at J to 9 bases, leaving 4 bases not matched to a gene. In DNA form, the CDR3 reads TGCAGCGTTGATAGCGGGGGGGCGGGTGAGCAGTTCTTC. It specifies CSVDSGGAGEQFF.

J is TRBJ1-2 and V is TRBV15, with 7 positions matching TRBD1. CDR3 length equals 14 residues. CDR1 and CDR2 (germline): LNHNV, YYDKDF (reference sequence). The V and J ends lost 0 bases and 6 bases, in that order; junction bases with no gene match: 4. The CDR3 coding sequence is TGTGCCACCAGCAGAGATGGCAGGGGGGATGGCTACACCTTC. Protein product: CATSRDGRGDGYTF.

The table lists this clonotype with a few counts. V usage is TRBV6-4 and J usage is TRBJ2-5; 12 bases match TRBD1. The germline V gene has CDR1 MRHNA and CDR2 SNTAGT. V was pared by 3 bases and J by 6 bases, with 14 bases of the junction left unmatched. This CDR3 spans 18 amino acids. The CDR3 nucleotides are TGTGCCAGCAGTGAATCCTCCGGGACAGGGGGCGAGAGGAAGACCCAGTACTTC. As protein: CASSESSGTGGERKTQYF.

The chain links TRBV20-1 to TRBJ1-5, with TRBD1 as a possible D gene (5 bases). Trimming removed 6 bases from V and 5 bases from J, with 26 bases in between. CDR1 is DFQATT, CDR2 SNEGSKA, per germline (reference sequence). The CDR3 consists of 17 residues. CDR3 protein: CSAPGSGDRNEYQPQHF. The CDR3 DNA is TGCAGTGCCCCAGGGTCGGGAGACCGCAATGAGTATCAGCCCCAGCATTTT.

This CDR3 reads CASSQDSMGGDYGYTF. CDR3 bases: TGCGCCAGCAGCCAAGATAGTATGGGGGGGGACTATGGCTACACCTTC. V and J are TRBV5-1 and TRBJ1-2; D might be TRBD1 (5 bases). V gave up 4 bases and J gave up 3 bases, with 19 bases separating them. This CDR3 is 16 amino acids long. The germline gives CDR1 SGHRS, CDR2 YFSETQ.

V usage is TRBV19 and J usage is TRBJ1-2; a weak D match, TRBD1 (6 bases). Germline V gene lookup returns CDR1 LNHDA and CDR2 SQIVND (reference sequence). The CDR3 has 13 amino acids. V lost 7 bases and J lost 10, with 19 bases in between. The CDR3 DNA follows: TGTGCCAGTACCCCACCCAGGACAGACATCTACACCTTC. As protein: CASTPPRTDIYTF.